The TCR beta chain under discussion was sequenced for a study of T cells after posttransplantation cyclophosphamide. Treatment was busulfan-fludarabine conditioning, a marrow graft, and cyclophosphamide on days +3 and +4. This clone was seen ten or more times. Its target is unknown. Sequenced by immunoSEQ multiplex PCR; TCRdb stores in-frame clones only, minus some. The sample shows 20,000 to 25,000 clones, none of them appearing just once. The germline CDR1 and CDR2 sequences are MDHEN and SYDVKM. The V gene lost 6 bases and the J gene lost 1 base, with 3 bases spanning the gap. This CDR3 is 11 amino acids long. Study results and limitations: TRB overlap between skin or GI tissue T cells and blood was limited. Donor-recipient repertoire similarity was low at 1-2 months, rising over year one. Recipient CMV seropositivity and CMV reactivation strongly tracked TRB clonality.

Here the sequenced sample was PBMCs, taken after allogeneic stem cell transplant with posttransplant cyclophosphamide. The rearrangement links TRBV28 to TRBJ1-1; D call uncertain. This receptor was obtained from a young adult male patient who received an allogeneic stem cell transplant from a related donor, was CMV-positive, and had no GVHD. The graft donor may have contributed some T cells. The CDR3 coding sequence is TGTGCCAGCAGCAAGAACACTGAAGCTTTCTTT. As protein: CASSKNTEAFF. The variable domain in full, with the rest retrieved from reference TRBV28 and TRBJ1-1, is DVKVTQSSRYLVKRTGEKVFLECVQDMDHENMFWYRQDPGLGLRLIYFSYDVKMKEKGDIPEGYSVSREKKERFSLILESASTNQTSMYLCASSKNTEAFFGQGTRLTVV.